This TCR beta chain was identified in a study of brain T cells in children with intractable seizures. As to this clone: Antigen: not known.

Time point: blood from clinic visit 5 months post-surgery; TSC patient then seizure free. The sequenced cases were selected for having the highest brain T cell transcript signatures. Patients received at least one anti-epileptic drug before surgery. Study observations and caveats: Pre-surgery blood may have been undersampled, hiding some clones. HCMV serostatus was not known, and viral specificity came from CDR3 similarity only.

Losses at the gene ends were 6 bases for V and 8 bases for J; bases not matched to a gene: 8. There are 15 residues in the CDR3. Germline lookup yields CDR1 MNHEY and CDR2 SVGAGI. Profiled with immunoSEQ multiplex PCR; TCRdb holds only in-frame clones, not every one. Of around 340,000 clones listed, about 94% were seen once; the top ten hold roughly 6%. The sequenced sample was peripheral blood, obtained about 5 months after surgery. The rearrangement links TRBV6-5 to TRBJ2-1, with TRBD1 identical over 12 bases. This clonotype was sampled from a boy younger than two with tuberous sclerosis and intractable seizures. CDR3 residues: CASSLGQGAVDEQFF. The CDR3 coding sequence is TGTGCCAGCAGCCTGGGACAGGGGGCAGTCGATGAGCAGTTCTTC.